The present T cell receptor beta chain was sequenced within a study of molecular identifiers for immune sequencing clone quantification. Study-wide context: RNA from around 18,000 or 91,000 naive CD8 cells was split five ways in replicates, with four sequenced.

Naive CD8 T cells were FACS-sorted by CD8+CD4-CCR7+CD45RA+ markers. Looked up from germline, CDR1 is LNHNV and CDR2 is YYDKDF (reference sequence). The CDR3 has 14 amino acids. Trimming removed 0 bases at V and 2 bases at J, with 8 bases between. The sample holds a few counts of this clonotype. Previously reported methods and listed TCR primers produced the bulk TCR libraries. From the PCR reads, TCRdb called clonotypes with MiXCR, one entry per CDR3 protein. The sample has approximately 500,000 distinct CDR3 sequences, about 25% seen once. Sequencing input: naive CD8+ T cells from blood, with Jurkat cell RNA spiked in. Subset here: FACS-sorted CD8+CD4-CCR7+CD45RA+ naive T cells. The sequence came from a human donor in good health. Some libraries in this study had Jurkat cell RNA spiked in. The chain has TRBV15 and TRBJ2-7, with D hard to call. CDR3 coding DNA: TGTGCCACCAGCAGAGAGGGCCAGCCCTACGAGCAGTACTTC. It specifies CATSREGQPYEQYF.